This record looks at one TCR beta chain sequence and its context. As processed by the authors: Nucleated cell counts were estimated from reference gene primer amplification. Using immunoSEQ multiplex PCR, the repertoire was profiled, and TCRdb retains in-frame clones only, with some absent. V and J calls and clone size come straight from that table; D and trimming were deduced from the DNA. The sample has around 140,000 clones; more than 75% are singletons. The sample is drawn from a study of blood T cell repertoires in COVID-19. Study information: Material from acute and convalescent COVID-19 was sourced from the United States, Italy and Spain. From T cells, B-cell-depleted T cells, or PBMCs came the material, which was cDNA or gDNA.

The CDR3 runs to 13 residues. V gave up 3 bases and J gave up 10 bases; unmatched junction bases: 5. Germline-derived CDR1 and CDR2 are MDHEN and SYDVKM. Sequencing was done on a sample of peripheral blood. The receptor was derived from a human donor with acute or convalescent COVID-19. The donor label of this sample is uncertain. V gene TRBV28 combines with J gene TRBJ1-1, with TRBD1 matching over 10 bases. This chain's CDR3 is CASSFNDRGLAFF. CDR3 bases: TGTGCCAGCAGTTTTAATGACAGGGGGCTAGCTTTCTTT. The entire variable domain, with the rest obtained from reference TRBV28 and TRBJ1-1, is as follows: DVKVTQSSRYLVKRTGEKVFLECVQDMDHENMFWYRQDPGLGLRLIYFSYDVKMKEKGDIPEGYSVSREKKERFSLILESASTNQTSMYLCASSFNDRGLAFFGQGTRLTVV.